A selection of T cell receptor beta chains follows, all from one sample in a study of Ad26.COV2.S vaccination and SARS-CoV-2 variants. Sequenced by immunoSEQ multiplex PCR; TCRdb stores in-frame clones only, minus some. The table records 410,000 or so clones, 92% of them present only once. The sample consisted of peripheral blood, taken in a trial of Ad26.COV2.S vaccine versus placebo. The receptors were gathered from a person aged 18-60 years who received the Ad26.COV2.S COVID-19 vaccine or a placebo. Each CDR3 is given with its conserved first and last residue. Fields, in order: clone size, D gene, V gene, J gene, CDR3 DNA, CDR3 protein. D genes are given only for firm matches. Size tells how often a clone was seen (once, few, many) or the class of an expanded clone, and some rows leave it out.

clone_size: once
d_call: TRBD2
v_call: TRBV11-2
j_call: TRBJ2-1
cdr3_nt: TGTGCCAGCAGGCCTACCGGGACTACAAACAATGAGCAGTTCTTC
cdr3_aa: CASRPTGTTNNEQFF

clone_size: .
d_call: TRBD2
v_call: TRBV4-3
j_call: TRBJ2-4
cdr3_nt: TGCGCCAGCAGCCAATCACAAAGCGGGGGCCTCTTTCAGTACTTC
cdr3_aa: CASSQSQSGGLFQYF

clone_size: .
d_call: .
v_call: TRBV7-8
j_call: TRBJ1-5
cdr3_nt: TGTGCCAGCAGCTTCTCAGGGTTGAGCAATCAGCCCCAGCATTTT
cdr3_aa: CASSFSGLSNQPQHF

clone_size: once
d_call: TRBD1
v_call: TRBV9
j_call: TRBJ2-2
cdr3_nt: TGTGCCAGCGGGGGACAGACCTACACCGGGGAGCTGTTTTTT
cdr3_aa: CASGGQTYTGELFF

clone_size: .
d_call: .
v_call: TRBV4-1
j_call: TRBJ1-1
cdr3_nt: TGCGCCAGCAGCCAACCCGTTGTAGATACTGAAGCTTTCTTT
cdr3_aa: CASSQPVVDTEAFF

clone_size: .
d_call: .
v_call: TRBV19
j_call: TRBJ1-5
cdr3_nt: TGTGCCAGTAGTCTTGGCGTAGGGCGGAATCAGCCCCAGCATTTT
cdr3_aa: CASSLGVGRNQPQHF

clone_size: .
d_call: TRBD1
v_call: TRBV4-3
j_call: TRBJ1-1
cdr3_nt: TGCGCCAGCAGCCAAGATTGGTCGACAGGGCTTTCGAACACTGAAGCTTTCTTT
cdr3_aa: CASSQDWSTGLSNTEAFF

clone_size: .
d_call: TRBD1
v_call: TRBV27
j_call: TRBJ1-6
cdr3_nt: TGTGCCAGCCAGGACAGGGCACTTAATAATTCACCCCTCCACTTT
cdr3_aa: CASQDRALNNSPLHF

clone_size: .
d_call: .
v_call: TRBV19
j_call: TRBJ1-2
cdr3_nt: TGTGCCAGTAGTATAGATTGGCAGATCTATGGCTACACCTTC
cdr3_aa: CASSIDWQIYGYTF

clone_size: .
d_call: TRBD1
v_call: TRBV6-6
j_call: TRBJ1-2
cdr3_nt: TGTGCCAGCATCGGGACAGCGATAACCTATGGCTACACCTTC
cdr3_aa: CASIGTAITYGYTF

clone_size: .
d_call: TRBD1
v_call: TRBV7-8
j_call: TRBJ1-2
cdr3_nt: TGTGCCAGCAGCCCCTGGACAGGGGATGGCTACACCTTC
cdr3_aa: CASSPWTGDGYTF

clone_size: .
d_call: TRBD2
v_call: TRBV19
j_call: TRBJ2-1
cdr3_nt: TGTGCCAGTAGTACCGGAGTGGGACTAGCGGGGGTCCGAGGATACAATGAGCAGTTCTTC
cdr3_aa: CASSTGVGLAGVRGYNEQFF

clone_size: .
d_call: .
v_call: TRBV6-5
j_call: TRBJ2-3
cdr3_nt: TGTGCCTGCAAAAGGGTAGGGACCACAGATACGCAGTATTTT
cdr3_aa: CACKRVGTTDTQYF

clone_size: .
d_call: .
v_call: TRBV18
j_call: TRBJ1-1
cdr3_nt: TGTGCCAGCTCACCAGTGATGAACACTGAAGCTTTCTTT
cdr3_aa: CASSPVMNTEAFF

clone_size: .
d_call: .
v_call: TRBV6-5
j_call: TRBJ1-5
cdr3_nt: TGTGCCAGCAGACCAGACAGGTCAAATCAGCCCCAGCATTTT
cdr3_aa: CASRPDRSNQPQHF

clone_size: once
d_call: .
v_call: TRBV9
j_call: TRBJ1-2
cdr3_nt: TGTGCCAGCAGCGCTGATCCGACAGGTGACTATGGCTACACCTTC
cdr3_aa: CASSADPTGDYGYTF